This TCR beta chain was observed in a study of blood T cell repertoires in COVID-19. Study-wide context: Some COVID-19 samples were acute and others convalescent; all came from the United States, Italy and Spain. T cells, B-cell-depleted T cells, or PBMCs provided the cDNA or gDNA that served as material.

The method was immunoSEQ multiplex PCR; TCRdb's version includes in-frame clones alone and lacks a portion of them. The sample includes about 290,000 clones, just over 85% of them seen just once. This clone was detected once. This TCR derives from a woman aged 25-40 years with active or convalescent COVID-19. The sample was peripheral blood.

The CDR3 protein is CASSRAFPTGGFEAFF. The DNA of the CDR3 is TGTGCCAGCAGCCGAGCTTTCCCGACAGGGGGGTTTGAAGCTTTCTTT. The rearrangement links TRBV6-2 or TRBV6-3 to TRBJ1-1, with TRBD1 matching 9 bases. V lost 6 bases, J lost 7 bases, and 15 bases stayed unmatched. This CDR3 is 16 amino acids long. Germline assignment: CDR1 MNHEY and CDR2 SVGEGT.